Below are 9 T cell receptor beta chains sequenced from a single sample in a study of blood T cell repertoires in COVID-19. Generated by immunoSEQ multiplex PCR, the TCRdb table keeps only in-frame clones and is missing some. The sample comprises under 350,000 clones, around 90% of which are singletons, and approximately 7.5% rests with the top ten. The sequencing input was peripheral blood. Every receptor here comes from a woman aged 25 to 45 with COVID-19, enrolled during active disease.

The V call is TRBV19, the J call TRBJ2-2; 10 nucleotides agree with TRBD2. J was trimmed by 8 bases and V by 3 bases; bases with no gene match: 15. The CDR3 loop spans 18 amino acids. Germline assignment: CDR1 LNHDA and CDR2 SQIVND (reference sequence). CDR3 DNA sequence: TGTGCCAGTAGTATTGCTTCGAGCGCTAGCGGGAGCATTGGGGAGCTGTTTTTT. This translates into CASSIASSASGSIGELFF. Complete variable domain (other parts from reference TRBV19 and TRBJ2-2): DGGITQSPKYLFRKEGQNVTLSCEQNLNHDAMYWYRQDPGQGLRLIYYSQIVNDFQKGDIAEGYSVSREKKESFPLTVTSAQKNPTAFYLCASSIASSASGSIGELFFGEGSRLTVL.

This chain connects TRBV6-5 to TRBJ2-1; 11 bases are shared with TRBD2. Germline V gene lookup returns CDR1 MNHEY and CDR2 SVGAGI. With 1 base clipped from V and 7 bases from J, the junction kept 6 bases outside the gene matches. The length of the CDR3 is 16 residues. The CDR3 DNA reads TGTGCCAGCAGTTACTTTAGCGGGAGGGCGGGGAATGAGCAGTTCTTC. Its translation is CASSYFSGRAGNEQFF.

This chain uses TRBV27 with TRBJ1-6; D is undetermined. Looked up from germline, CDR1 is MNHEY and CDR2 is SMNVEV (reference sequence). This CDR3 comprises 15 residues. Between the trimmed V and J ends, which lost 5 bases and 3 bases, there was a span of 11 bases. The chain's CDR3 is CASSIRHLYNSPLHF. CDR3 coding DNA: TGTGCCAGCAGTATACGACACCTCTATAATTCACCCCTCCACTTT.

This clone was seen just once. This chain uses TRBV5-5 with TRBJ2-7, with D possibly being TRBD1 (6 bases). This CDR3 region has 15 residues. Trimming took off 4 bases at V and 3 bases at J, with 17 bases between the two ends. The germline CDR1 and CDR2 sequences are SGHKS and YYEKEE (reference sequence). In nucleotides, the CDR3 is TGTGCCAGCAGCCCCGGCTCGGGACATGTCTACGAGCAGTACTTC. Its translation is CASSPGSGHVYEQYF.

The chain employs TRBV19 and TRBJ1-2, with TRBD1 matching 8 bases. Germline CDR1 is LNHDA and CDR2 is SQIVND (reference sequence). The length of the CDR3 is 14 residues. Trimming took 4 bases from V and 5 from J; bases not matched to a gene: 6. CDR3 bases: TGTGCCAGTAGTACGTCCGGGACAGGTTATGGCTACACCTTC. It codes for CASSTSGTGYGYTF.

This chain uses TRBV3-1 (or the pseudogene TRBV3-2) with TRBJ1-1; D uncertain. The germline V and J ends were trimmed by 2 bases and 2 bases, with 6 bases remaining between them. Germline CDR1 reads LGHDT; CDR2 reads YNNKEL (reference sequence). The CDR3 covers 13 residues. CDR3 sequence: CASSQMTNTEAFF. The CDR3 DNA follows: TGTGCCAGCAGCCAAATGACAAACACTGAAGCTTTCTTT.

This clone has a single count. The chain couples TRBV5-6 to TRBJ1-5; TRBD1 agrees at 9 bases. The CDR3 loop spans 15 amino acids. The junction had 4 bases not matched to a gene; V was cut back by 2 bases and J by 4 bases. Germline CDR1 is SGHDT and CDR2 is YYEEEE. The CDR3 sequence is CASSFRDRANQPQHF. DNA of the CDR3: TGTGCCAGCAGCTTCCGGGACAGGGCTAATCAGCCCCAGCATTTT.

The chain is built from TRBV5-1 and TRBJ2-7; TRBD1 matches at 7 bases. V shed 2 bases, J shed 3 bases, and the junction held 5 bases outside the gene matches. This CDR3 has 14 amino acids. CDR1 is SGHRS and CDR2 is YFSETQ in the germline V gene. This CDR3 reads CASSFVDRDYEQYF. The CDR3 coding sequence is TGCGCCAGCAGCTTCGTCGACAGGGACTACGAGCAGTACTTC.

The J gene is TRBJ2-2, the V gene TRBV18; TRBD2 is a possible D gene (5 bases). CDR1 is KGHSH, CDR2 LQKENI, per germline. The CDR3 consists of 14 residues. V lost 3 bases, J lost 6 bases, and 11 bases lay in between. This chain's CDR3 is CASSPSAGPGELFF. CDR3 DNA sequence: TGTGCCAGCTCACCGTCCGCGGGCCCCGGGGAGCTGTTTTTT.